This TCR beta chain was recovered during a study of blood T cells in healthy people across ages. Study at large: About one barcoded beta molecule per two T cells came from capture by template switching.

The CDR3 is made up of 12 amino acids. The germline V and J ends were trimmed by 2 bases and 0 bases, with 1 base remaining between them. From germline, CDR1 is SGHRS and CDR2 YFSETQ. In each sample, at least 6.5 million PBMCs were isolated. In this sample, this clonotype turned up many times. A J-beta primer mix and a sample-barcoded 5' primer were used in a second PCR of roughly 6 to 11 cycles. Each single sample gave us at least 2.5 million CDR3-containing paired-end reads. TCRdb independently ran MiXCR on the 5' RACE reads; one entry per CDR3 protein. The data contain 1.8 million or so distinct CDR3 sequences, about two fifths of them singletons.

Sequencing input: blood. The chain links TRBV5-1 to TRBJ2-3; no definite D call. This clonotype was obtained from a human donor in good health. This CDR3 is CASSFSTDTQYF. The CDR3 region has the DNA TGCGCCAGCAGCTTTAGCACAGATACGCAGTATTTT. Full variable domain (missing parts from reference TRBV5-1 and TRBJ2-3): KAGVTQTPRYLIKTRGQQVTLSCSPISGHRSVSWYQQTPGQGLQFLFEYFSETQRNKGNFPGRFSGRQFSNSRSEMNVSTLELGDSALYLCASSFSTDTQYFGPGTRLTVL.